This note documents a single TCR beta chain sequence. Method: immunoSEQ multiplex PCR; TCRdb's copy keeps in-frame clones and lacks some. This sample has roughly 300,000 clones, with around 81% found just once. Germline V gives CDR1 MNHEY, CDR2 SMNVEV (reference sequence). V was clipped by 3 bases and J by 5 bases, with 13 bases between them. This CDR3 is 14 amino acids long. This sample stems from a study of blood T cell repertoires in COVID-19. Study background: COVID-19 samples from acute and convalescent phases originated in the United States, Italy and Spain.

The receptor's source is a woman aged 55-69 years with active or convalescent COVID-19. The chain is built from TRBV27 and TRBJ2-5, with D tentatively TRBD2 (5 bases). Material for sequencing was peripheral blood. The CDR3 DNA reads TGTGCCAGCAGTTTCCCCGGGGAAGGGGAGACCCAGTACTTC. Translation: CASSFPGEGETQYF.